The clone carrying this T cell receptor beta chain has just a few counts. Its antigen is still unknown. Specimens obtained from alopecia areata patients comprised lesional scalp punch biopsies and peripheral blood. RNA extraction and reverse transcription yielded cDNA as sequencing template. Sequencing used immunoSEQ multiplex PCR; TCRdb keeps in-frame clones, though not all of them. The sample includes some 95,000 clones, 40% to 55% of them seen just once. The CDR3 is 13 amino acids. The germline gives CDR1 SGHDT, CDR2 YYEEEE. Deletions cut 1 base from V and 14 bases from J, with 13 bases between. This entry comes from a study of CD8+ T cells in alopecia areata. Study-wide results and caveats: Among the cells sequenced in scalp samples are also the resident alphabeta T cells of normal skin.

The sequenced sample consisted of CD4+ T cells sorted from blood. The receptor was isolated from a human donor with alopecia areata. The chain links TRBV5-6 to TRBJ2-6; D is unresolved. CDR3: CASSLTVTPLLTF. The CDR3 DNA reads as TGTGCCAGCAGCTTGACGGTCACCCCGCTCCTGACTTTC.